The 12 T cell receptor beta chains in this list originate from one sample, sequenced in a study of blood T cells in healthy people across ages. Combining a sample-barcoded 5' primer with a J-beta primer mix, a second PCR ran for about 6 to 11 cycles. TCRdb called the 5' RACE reads again in MiXCR, with one record for every CDR3 protein. There are about a million distinct CDR3 sequences in the sample; around two fifths occur only once, and roughly 13% lies in the top ten. Sequencing input: blood. These receptors were obtained from a man between 18 and 29 years old in good health.

This clonotype was detected many times. The chain joins TRBV29-1 to TRBJ2-1; 10 bases are a match to TRBD1. From germline, CDR1 is SQVTM and CDR2 ANQGSEA. There are 13 residues in the CDR3. Unmatched junction bases numbered 7, after V lost 7 bases and J lost 7 bases. The CDR3 sequence is CSGTTGGLNEQFF. CDR3 bases: TGCAGCGGGACGACAGGGGGCTTAAATGAGCAGTTCTTC.

CDR3: CASSVTSRYEQYF. CDR3 coding DNA: TGTGCCAGCAGTGTAACCAGCAGGTACGAGCAGTACTTC. This rearrangement joins TRBV27 to TRBJ2-7; D not certain. CDR1 MNHEY and CDR2 SMNVEV come from the germline V gene (reference sequence). V lost 5 bases to trimming and J lost 4 bases, with 12 bases between them. CDR3 length equals 13 residues.

The chain recombines TRBV20-1 with TRBJ1-5; 8 bases are a match to TRBD1. After removal of 6 bases from V and 7 bases from J, the junction contained 8 bases not matched to a gene. CDR3 length equals 13 residues. CDR1 and CDR2 (germline): DFQATT, SNEGSKA (reference sequence). The CDR3 here is CSAKDRGEQPQHF. The CDR3 DNA follows: TGCAGTGCGAAAGACAGGGGAGAACAGCCCCAGCATTTT.

The chain carries TRBV5-5 and TRBJ1-5; the match to TRBD1 covers 8 bases. The CDR3 is 16 residues long. Germline V gene data show CDR1 as SGHKS and CDR2 as YYEKEE (reference sequence). With V trimmed by 2 bases and J by 0 bases, 4 bases remained unmatched. The CDR3 region has the DNA TGTGCCAGCAGCTTAGGGACAGGTTATAGCAATCAGCCCCAGCATTTT. Translating gives CASSLGTGYSNQPQHF. Full variable domain (outside the CDR3, taken from reference TRBV5-5 and TRBJ1-5): DAGVTQSPTHLIKTRGQQVTLRCSPISGHKSVSWYQQVLGQGPQFIFQYYEKEERGRGNFPDRFSARQFPNYSSELNVNALLLGDSALYLCASSLGTGYSNQPQHFGDGTRLSIL.

The chain links TRBV4-2 to TRBJ1-1; perhaps TRBD1 as D (5 bases). V lost 4 bases, J lost 0 bases, and 12 bases lay in between. Germline V lookup: CDR1 LGHNA, CDR2 YNFKEQ. The CDR3 has 15 amino acids. CDR3 amino acids: CASSLGGVVNTEAFF. The CDR3 DNA reads TGTGCCAGCAGCCTGGGGGGAGTGGTGAACACTGAAGCTTTCTTT.

The V gene is TRBV4-1, the J gene TRBJ2-3; D is perhaps TRBD2 (5 bases). V shed 4 bases and J shed 2 bases, with 10 bases lying between them. CDR1 and CDR2 from the germline V gene are MGHRA and YSYEKL. CDR3 size: 14 residues. The chain's CDR3 is CASSPEGHTDTQYF. As DNA, the CDR3 is TGCGCCAGCAGCCCCGAGGGCCACACAGATACGCAGTATTTT.

CDR3 region: CASSYNLAGVGYEQYF. The DNA of the CDR3 is TGTGCCAGCAGTTACAACTTAGCGGGAGTCGGCTACGAGCAGTACTTC. This sequence joins TRBV6-2 or TRBV6-3 and TRBJ2-5; 9 bases are shared with TRBD2. The J call is in doubt because the DNA end fits TRBJ2-7 better. Germline CDR1 reads MNHEY; CDR2 reads SVGEGT. This CDR3 comprises 16 residues.

The chain couples TRBV14 to TRBJ2-1; 10 bases line up with TRBD2. The CDR3 has 20 amino acids. Per germline, CDR1 SGHDN and CDR2 FVKESK. V was pared by 3 bases and J by 3 bases, with 17 bases of the junction left unmatched. CDR3 sequence: CASSHLGRLAGVPGYNEQFF. DNA for the CDR3: TGTGCCAGCAGCCATCTCGGCCGGCTAGCGGGGGTACCAGGCTACAATGAGCAGTTCTTC. Full variable domain (rest looked up from reference TRBV14 and TRBJ2-1): EAGVTQFPSHSVIEKGQTVTLRCDPISGHDNLYWYRRVMGKEIKFLLHFVKESKQDESGMPNNRFLAERTGGTYSTLKVQPAELEDSGVYFCASSHLGRLAGVPGYNEQFFGPGTRLTVL.

CDR3 sequence: CASSAWDTSSTGELFF. In DNA form, the CDR3 reads TGTGCCAGCAGCGCCTGGGACACCTCCAGCACCGGGGAGCTGTTTTTT. V and J are TRBV9 and TRBJ2-2; D may be TRBD1 (6 bases). The germline gives CDR1 SGDLS, CDR2 YYNGEE. V was cut by 3 bases and J by 4 bases, with 16 bases left in between. The CDR3 has 16 amino acids.

This clonotype showed up many times. This rearrangement joins TRBV4-1 to TRBJ2-7, with 8 positions matching TRBD1. The CDR3 is made up of 16 amino acids. The V gene's germline CDR1 is MGHRA and CDR2 YSYEKL. V was pared by 3 bases and J by 1 base, with 8 bases of the junction left unmatched. CDR3 in DNA: TGCGCCAGCAGCCAGTCACGGGACAGGTCTTCCTACGAGCAGTACTTC. It translates to CASSQSRDRSSYEQYF.

This clonotype came up a few times. The genes are TRBV3-1 and TRBJ1-1, with no clear D. V was pared by 3 bases and J by 0 bases, with 8 bases between. The germline gives CDR1 LGHDT, CDR2 YNNKEL (reference sequence). The CDR3 extends over 14 amino acids. CDR3 sequence: CASSQLHMNTEAFF. CDR3 bases: TGTGCCAGCAGCCAGCTTCACATGAACACTGAAGCTTTCTTT.

The rearrangement joins TRBV12-3 or TRBV12-4 to TRBJ2-5; D perhaps matches TRBD2 (6 bases). Trimming stripped 6 bases from V and 5 bases from J, with 16 bases between. The CDR3 spans 14 residues. CDR3 DNA: TGTGCCAGCAGGAACGGGGGTCAATCGGAGACCCAGTACTTC. Translation: CASRNGGQSETQYF.